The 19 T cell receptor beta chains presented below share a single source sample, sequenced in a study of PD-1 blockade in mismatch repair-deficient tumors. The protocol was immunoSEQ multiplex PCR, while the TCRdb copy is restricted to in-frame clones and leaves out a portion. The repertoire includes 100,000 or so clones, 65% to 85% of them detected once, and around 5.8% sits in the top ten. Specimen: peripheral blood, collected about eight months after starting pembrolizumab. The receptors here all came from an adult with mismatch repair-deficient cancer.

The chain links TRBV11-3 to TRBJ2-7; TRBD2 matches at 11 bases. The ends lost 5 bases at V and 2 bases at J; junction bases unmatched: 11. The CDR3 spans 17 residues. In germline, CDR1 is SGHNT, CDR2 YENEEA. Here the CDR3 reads CASSKRATSGAAYEQYF. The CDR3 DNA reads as TGTGCCAGCAGCAAACGAGCGACTAGCGGGGCCGCCTACGAGCAGTACTTC.

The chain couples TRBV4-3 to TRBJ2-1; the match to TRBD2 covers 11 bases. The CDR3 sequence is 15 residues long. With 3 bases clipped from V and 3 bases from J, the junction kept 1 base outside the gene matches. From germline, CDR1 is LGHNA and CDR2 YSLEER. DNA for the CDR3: TGCGCCAGCAGCCAGGGGACTAGCGGCTACAATGAGCAGTTCTTC. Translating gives CASSQGTSGYNEQFF.

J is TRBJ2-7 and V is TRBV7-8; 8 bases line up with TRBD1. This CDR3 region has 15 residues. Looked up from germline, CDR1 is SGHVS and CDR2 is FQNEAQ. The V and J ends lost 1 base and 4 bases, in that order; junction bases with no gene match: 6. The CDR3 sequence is CASSLGWQGAYEQYF. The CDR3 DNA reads TGTGCCAGCAGCTTAGGGTGGCAGGGGGCTTACGAGCAGTACTTC. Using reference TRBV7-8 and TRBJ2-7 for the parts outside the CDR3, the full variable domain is GAGVSQSPRYKVAKRGQDVALRCDPISGHVSLFWYQQALGQGPEFLTYFQNEAQLDKSGLPSDRFFAERPEGSVSTLKIQRTQQEDSAVYLCASSLGWQGAYEQYFGPGTRLTVT.

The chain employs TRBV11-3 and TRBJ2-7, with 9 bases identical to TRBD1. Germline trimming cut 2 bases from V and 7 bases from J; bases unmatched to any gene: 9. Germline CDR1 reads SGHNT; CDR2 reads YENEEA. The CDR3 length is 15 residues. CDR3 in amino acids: CASSLRQGGQGEQYF. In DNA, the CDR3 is TGTGCCAGCAGCTTACGACAGGGGGGCCAGGGTGAGCAGTACTTC.

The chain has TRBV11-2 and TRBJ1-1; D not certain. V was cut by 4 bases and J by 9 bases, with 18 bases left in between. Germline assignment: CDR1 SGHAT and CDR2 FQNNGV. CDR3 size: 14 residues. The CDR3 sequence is CASSSPREKGKAFF. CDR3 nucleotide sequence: TGTGCCAGCAGCTCCCCTAGGGAGAAAGGGAAAGCTTTCTTT.

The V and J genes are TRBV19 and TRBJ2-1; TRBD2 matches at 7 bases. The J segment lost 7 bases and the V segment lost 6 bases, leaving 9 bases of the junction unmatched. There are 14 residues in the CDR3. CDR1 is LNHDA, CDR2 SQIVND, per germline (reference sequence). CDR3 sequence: CASRGEGRWNEQFF. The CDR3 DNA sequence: TGTGCCAGTAGAGGGGAGGGCCGATGGAATGAGCAGTTCTTC.

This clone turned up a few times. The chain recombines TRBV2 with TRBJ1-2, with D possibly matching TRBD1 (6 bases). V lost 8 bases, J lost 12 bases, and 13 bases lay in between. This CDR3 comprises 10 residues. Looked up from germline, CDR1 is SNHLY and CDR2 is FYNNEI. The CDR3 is CASRRTEDTF. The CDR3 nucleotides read TGTGCCAGCCGCAGGACAGAGGACACCTTC.

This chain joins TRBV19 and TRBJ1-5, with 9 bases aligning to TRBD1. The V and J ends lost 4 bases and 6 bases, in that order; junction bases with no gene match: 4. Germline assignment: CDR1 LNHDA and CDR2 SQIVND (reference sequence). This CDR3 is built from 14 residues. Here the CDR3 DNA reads TGTGCCAGTAGTAACACAGGGGGCGGTCAGCCCCAGCATTTT. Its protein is CASSNTGGGQPQHF.

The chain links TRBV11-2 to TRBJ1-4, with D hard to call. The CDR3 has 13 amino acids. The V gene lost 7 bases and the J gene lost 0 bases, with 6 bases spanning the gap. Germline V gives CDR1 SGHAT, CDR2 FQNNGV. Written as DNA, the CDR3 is TGTGCCAGCATGAGGGCAACTAATGAAAAACTGTTTTTT. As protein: CASMRATNEKLFF. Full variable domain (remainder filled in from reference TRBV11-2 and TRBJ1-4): EAGVAQSPRYKIIEKRQSVAFWCNPISGHATLYWYQQILGQGPKLLIQFQNNGVVDDSQLPKDRFSAERLKGVDSTLKIQPAKLEDSAVYLCASMRATNEKLFFGSGTQLSVL.

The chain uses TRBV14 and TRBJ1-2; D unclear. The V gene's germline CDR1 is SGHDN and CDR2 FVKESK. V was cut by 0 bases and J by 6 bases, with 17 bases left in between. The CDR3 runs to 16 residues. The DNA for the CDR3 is TGTGCCAGCAGCCAAGATTCGGCGACCGAGTGGGATGGCTACACCTTC. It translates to CASSQDSATEWDGYTF.

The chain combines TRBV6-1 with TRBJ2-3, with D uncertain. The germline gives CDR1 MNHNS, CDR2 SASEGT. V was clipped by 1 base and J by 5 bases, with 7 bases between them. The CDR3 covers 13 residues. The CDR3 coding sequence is TGTGCCAGCAGTGAAGGGACCGGAGATACGCAGTATTTT. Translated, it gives CASSEGTGDTQYF.

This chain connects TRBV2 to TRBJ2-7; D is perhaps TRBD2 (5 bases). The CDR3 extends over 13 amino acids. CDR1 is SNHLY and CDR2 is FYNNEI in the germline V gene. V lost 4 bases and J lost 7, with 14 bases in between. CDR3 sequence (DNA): TGTGCCAGCAGTGCGAGCGGCCGCGGGGAGCAGTACTTC. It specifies CASSASGRGEQYF. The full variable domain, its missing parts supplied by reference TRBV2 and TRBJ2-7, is EPEVTQTPSHQVTQMGQEVILRCVPISNHLYFYWYRQILGQKVEFLVSFYNNEISEKSEIFDDQFSVERPDGSNFTLKIRSTKLEDSAMYFCASSASGRGEQYFGPGTRLTVT.

The CDR3 region has the DNA TGTGCCAGCAGTTACTCGCGAGGGGCTGGCTACACCTTC. As protein: CASSYSRGAGYTF. The V call is TRBV6-5, the J call TRBJ1-2; possible D gene TRBD1, 5 bases. The CDR3 loop spans 13 amino acids. CDR1 and CDR2 (germline): MNHEY, SVGAGI. V lost 0 bases and J 7 bases, leaving 9 bases between the germline ends.

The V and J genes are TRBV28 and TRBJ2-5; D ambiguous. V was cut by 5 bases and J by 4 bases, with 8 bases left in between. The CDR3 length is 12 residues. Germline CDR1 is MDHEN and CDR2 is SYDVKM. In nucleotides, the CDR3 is TGTGCCAGCAGTACACCCTTAGAGACCCAGTACTTC. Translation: CASSTPLETQYF.

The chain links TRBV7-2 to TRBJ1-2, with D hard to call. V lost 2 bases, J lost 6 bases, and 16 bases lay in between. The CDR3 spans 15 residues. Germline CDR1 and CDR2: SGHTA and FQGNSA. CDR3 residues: CASSLTPWSRDGYTF. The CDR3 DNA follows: TGTGCCAGCAGCTTAACCCCCTGGAGCCGGGATGGCTACACCTTC.

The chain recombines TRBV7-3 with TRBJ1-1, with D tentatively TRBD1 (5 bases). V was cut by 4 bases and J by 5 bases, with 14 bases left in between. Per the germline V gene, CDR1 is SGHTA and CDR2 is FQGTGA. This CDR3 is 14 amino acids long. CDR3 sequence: CASSSLGVGTEAFF. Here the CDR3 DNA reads TGTGCCAGCAGCTCTTTAGGGGTTGGAACTGAAGCTTTCTTT.

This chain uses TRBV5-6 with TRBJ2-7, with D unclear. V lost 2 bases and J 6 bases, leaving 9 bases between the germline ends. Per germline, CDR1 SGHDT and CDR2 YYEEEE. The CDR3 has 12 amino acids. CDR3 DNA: TGTGCCAGCAGCTTCCTAGGCCGCGAGCAGTACTTC. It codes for CASSFLGREQYF.

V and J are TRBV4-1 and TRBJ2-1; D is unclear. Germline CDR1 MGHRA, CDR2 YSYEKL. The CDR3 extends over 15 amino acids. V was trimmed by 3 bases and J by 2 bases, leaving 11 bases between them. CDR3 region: CASSQLEPTYNEQFF. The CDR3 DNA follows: TGCGCCAGCAGCCAGCTTGAACCGACCTACAATGAGCAGTTCTTC.

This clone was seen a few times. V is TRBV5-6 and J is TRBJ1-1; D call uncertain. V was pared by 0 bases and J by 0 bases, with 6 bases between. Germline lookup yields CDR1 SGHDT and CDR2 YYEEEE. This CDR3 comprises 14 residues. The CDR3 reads CASSLGHLNTEAFF. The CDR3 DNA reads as TGTGCCAGCAGCTTGGGACACTTGAACACTGAAGCTTTCTTT.